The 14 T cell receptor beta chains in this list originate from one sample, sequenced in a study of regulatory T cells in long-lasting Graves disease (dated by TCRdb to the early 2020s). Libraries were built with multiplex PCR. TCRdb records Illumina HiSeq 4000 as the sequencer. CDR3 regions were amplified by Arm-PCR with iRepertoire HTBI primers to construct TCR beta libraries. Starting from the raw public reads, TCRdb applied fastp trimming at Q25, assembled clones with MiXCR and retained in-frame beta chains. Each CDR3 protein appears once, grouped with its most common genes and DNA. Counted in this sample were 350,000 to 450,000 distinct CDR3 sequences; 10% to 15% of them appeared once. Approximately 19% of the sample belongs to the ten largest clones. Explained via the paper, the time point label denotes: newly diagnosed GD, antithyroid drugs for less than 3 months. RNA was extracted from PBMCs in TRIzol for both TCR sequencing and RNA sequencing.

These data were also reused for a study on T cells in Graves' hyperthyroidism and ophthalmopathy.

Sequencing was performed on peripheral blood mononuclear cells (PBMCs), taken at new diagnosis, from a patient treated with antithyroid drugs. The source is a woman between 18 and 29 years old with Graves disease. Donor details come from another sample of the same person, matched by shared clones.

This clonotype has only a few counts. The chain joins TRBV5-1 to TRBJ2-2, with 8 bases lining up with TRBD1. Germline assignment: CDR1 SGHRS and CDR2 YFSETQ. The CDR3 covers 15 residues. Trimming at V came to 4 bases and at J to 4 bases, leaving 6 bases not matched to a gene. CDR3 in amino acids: CASSPETGATGELFF. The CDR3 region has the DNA TGCGCCAGCAGCCCCGAGACAGGGGCCACCGGGGAGCTGTTTTTT.

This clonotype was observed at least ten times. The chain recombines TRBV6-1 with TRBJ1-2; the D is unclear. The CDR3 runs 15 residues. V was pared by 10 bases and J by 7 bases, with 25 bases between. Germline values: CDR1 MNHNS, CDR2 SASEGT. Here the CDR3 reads CATRTTGFPLRGYTF. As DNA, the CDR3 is TGTGCCACCAGAACGACGGGTTTTCCGCTGCGTGGCTACACCTTC.

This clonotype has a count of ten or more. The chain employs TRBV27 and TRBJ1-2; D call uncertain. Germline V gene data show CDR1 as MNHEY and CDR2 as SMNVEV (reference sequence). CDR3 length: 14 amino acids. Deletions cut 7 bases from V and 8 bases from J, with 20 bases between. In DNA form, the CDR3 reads TGTGCCAGCACCCCTGGCGCCGGCCTGGGGGGCTACACCTTC. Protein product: CASTPGAGLGGYTF.

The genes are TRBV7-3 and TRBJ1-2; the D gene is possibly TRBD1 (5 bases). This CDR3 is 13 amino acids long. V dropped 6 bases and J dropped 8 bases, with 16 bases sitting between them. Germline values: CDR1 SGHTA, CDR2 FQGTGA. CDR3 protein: CASSPGAVEGYTF. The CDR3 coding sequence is TGTGCCAGCAGTCCTGGGGCGGTTGAAGGCTACACCTTC.

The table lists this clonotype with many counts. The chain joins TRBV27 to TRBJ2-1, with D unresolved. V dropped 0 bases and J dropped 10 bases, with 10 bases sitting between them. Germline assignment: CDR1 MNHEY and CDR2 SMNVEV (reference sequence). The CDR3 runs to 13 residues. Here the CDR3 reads CASSLSILDEQFF. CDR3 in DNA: TGTGCCAGCAGTTTATCGATCCTCGACGAGCAGTTCTTC.

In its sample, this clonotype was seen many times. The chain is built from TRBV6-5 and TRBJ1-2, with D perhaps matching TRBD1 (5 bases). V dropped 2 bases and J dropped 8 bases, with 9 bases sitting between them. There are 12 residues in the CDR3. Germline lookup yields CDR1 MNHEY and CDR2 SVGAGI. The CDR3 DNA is TGTGCCAGCAGTTACGCGGGACGGGGCTACACCTTC. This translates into CASSYAGRGYTF.

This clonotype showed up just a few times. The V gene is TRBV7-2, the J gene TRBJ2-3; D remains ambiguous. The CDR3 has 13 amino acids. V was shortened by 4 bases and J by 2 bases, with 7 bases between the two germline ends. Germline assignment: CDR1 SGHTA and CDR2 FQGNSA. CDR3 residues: CASSSSPTDTQYF. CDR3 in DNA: TGTGCCAGCAGCTCATCCCCCACAGATACGCAGTATTTT.

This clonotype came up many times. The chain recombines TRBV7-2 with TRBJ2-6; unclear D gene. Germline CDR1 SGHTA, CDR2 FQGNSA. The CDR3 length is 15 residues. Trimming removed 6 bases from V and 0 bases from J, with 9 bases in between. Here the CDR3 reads CASRKVSSGANVLTF. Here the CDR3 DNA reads TGTGCCAGCAGGAAAGTCAGCTCTGGGGCCAACGTCCTGACTTTC. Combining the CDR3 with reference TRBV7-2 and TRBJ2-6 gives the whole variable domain GAGVSQSPSNKVTEKGKDVELRCDPISGHTALYWYRQSLGQGLEFLIYFQGNSAPDKSGLPSDRFSAERTGGSVSTLTIQRTQQEDSAVYLCASRKVSSGANVLTFGAGSRLTVL.

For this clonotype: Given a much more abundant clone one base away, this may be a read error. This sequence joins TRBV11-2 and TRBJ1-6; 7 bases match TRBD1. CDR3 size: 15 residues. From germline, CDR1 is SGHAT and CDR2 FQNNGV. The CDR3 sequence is CASSQPGQYNPPLHF. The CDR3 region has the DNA TGTGCCAGCAGTCAACCGGGACAGTATAATCCACCCCTCCACTTT.

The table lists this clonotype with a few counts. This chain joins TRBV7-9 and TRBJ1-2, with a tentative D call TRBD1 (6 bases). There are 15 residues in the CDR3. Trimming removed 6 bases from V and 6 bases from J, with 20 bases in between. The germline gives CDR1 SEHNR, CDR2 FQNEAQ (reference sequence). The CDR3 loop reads CASRFQGRSMDGYTF. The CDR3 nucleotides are TGTGCCAGCAGGTTCCAGGGGAGGAGTATGGATGGCTACACCTTC.

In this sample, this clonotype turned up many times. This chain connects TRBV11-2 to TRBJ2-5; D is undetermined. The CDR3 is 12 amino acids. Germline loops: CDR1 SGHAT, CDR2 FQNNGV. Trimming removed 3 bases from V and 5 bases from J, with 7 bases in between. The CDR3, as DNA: TGTGCCAGCAGCTTCGCTAAGGAGACCCAGTACTTC. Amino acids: CASSFAKETQYF.

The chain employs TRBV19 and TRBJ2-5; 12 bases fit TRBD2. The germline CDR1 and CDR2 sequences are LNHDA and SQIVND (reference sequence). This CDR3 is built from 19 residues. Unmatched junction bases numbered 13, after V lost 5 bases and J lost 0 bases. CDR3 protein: CASSPRLAGALNHQETQYF. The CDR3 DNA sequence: TGTGCCAGTAGTCCCCGACTAGCGGGAGCGCTCAACCACCAAGAGACCCAGTACTTC. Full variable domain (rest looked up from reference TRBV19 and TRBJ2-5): DGGITQSPKYLFRKEGQNVTLSCEQNLNHDAMYWYRQDPGQGLRLIYYSQIVNDFQKGDIAEGYSVSREKKESFPLTVTSAQKNPTAFYLCASSPRLAGALNHQETQYFGPGTRLLVL.

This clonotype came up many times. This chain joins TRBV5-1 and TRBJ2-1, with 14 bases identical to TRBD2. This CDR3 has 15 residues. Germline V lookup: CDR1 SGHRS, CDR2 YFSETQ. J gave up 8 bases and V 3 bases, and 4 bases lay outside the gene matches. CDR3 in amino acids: CASSSGTSGSDEQFF. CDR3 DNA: TGCGCCAGCAGCTCTGGGACTAGCGGGAGCGATGAGCAGTTCTTC.

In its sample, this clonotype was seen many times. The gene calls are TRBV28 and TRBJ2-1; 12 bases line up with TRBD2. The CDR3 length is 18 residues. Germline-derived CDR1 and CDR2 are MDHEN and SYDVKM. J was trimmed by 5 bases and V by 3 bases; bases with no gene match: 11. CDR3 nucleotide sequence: TGTGCCAGCAGTTTCCCCACCCGACTAGCGGGAGAACACAATGAGCAGTTCTTC. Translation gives CASSFPTRLAGEHNEQFF.